These 7 T cell receptor beta chains were sequenced from one sample in a study of patients and donors after allogeneic stem cell transplantation. MiXCR, applied by TCRdb to the RT-PCR reads, yields one record per CDR3 protein. The profile shows under 170,000 distinct CDR3 sequences, approximately 40% of them singletons. Sequencing was carried out using blood, either unsorted or a sorted T cell fraction (not recorded which). All receptors come from a human donor who was either an allogeneic HSCT recipient or a stem cell or donor lymphocyte infusion donor (not recorded which). It is not recorded whose cells these are; they may come from a transplant donor.

J is TRBJ2-1 and V is TRBV9; D is possibly TRBD2 (5 bases). This CDR3 has 14 residues. Germline V lookup: CDR1 SGDLS, CDR2 YYNGEE. The V end lost 4 bases, the J end lost 8 bases, and 16 bases lay between the germline ends. The CDR3 coding sequence is TGTGCCAGCAGCCCCAGAGCGGTTACATATGAGCAGTTCTTC. This gives the protein CASSPRAVTYEQFF.

There are a few counts of this clonotype. V usage is TRBV28 and J usage is TRBJ1-1; the D gene is possibly TRBD1 (6 bases). Trimming took off 6 bases at V and 7 bases at J, with 18 bases between the two ends. The germline gives CDR1 MDHEN, CDR2 SYDVKM. The CDR3 consists of 14 residues. CDR3 residues: CASSPGGHSGEAFF. The CDR3 DNA sequence: TGTGCCAGCAGCCCCGGGGGCCACTCGGGTGAAGCTTTCTTT. Full variable domain (rest looked up from reference TRBV28 and TRBJ1-1): DVKVTQSSRYLVKRTGEKVFLECVQDMDHENMFWYRQDPGLGLRLIYFSYDVKMKEKGDIPEGYSVSREKKERFSLILESASTNQTSMYLCASSPGGHSGEAFFGQGTRLTVV.

A few counts support this clonotype. The rearrangement links TRBV11-1 to TRBJ1-2; 7 positions match TRBD1. The length of the CDR3 is 13 residues. Germline assignment: CDR1 SGHAT and CDR2 FQDESV (reference sequence). The trim removed 5 bases at V and 8 bases at J, leaving 8 bases unmatched. CDR3 residues: CASSPRQGRGYTF. In nucleotides, the CDR3 is TGTGCCAGCAGCCCCCGACAGGGACGAGGCTACACCTTC.

This clonotype was observed at least ten times. V and J are TRBV12-3 or TRBV12-4 and TRBJ1-5; no clear D. The CDR3 contains 11 residues. V was pared by 4 bases and J by 7 bases, with 5 bases between. The CDR3 loop reads CASSSGQPQHF. The CDR3 DNA reads as TGTGCCAGCAGTTCGGGGCAGCCCCAGCATTTT.

This clonotype was counted a few times. This chain uses TRBV4-3 with TRBJ2-7, with 11 positions matching TRBD2. Germline CDR1 reads LGHNA; CDR2 reads YSLEER. V gave up 0 bases and J gave up 3 bases; unmatched junction bases: 4. The CDR3 covers 16 residues. The CDR3 loop is CASSQDGTSGFYEQYF. The CDR3, as DNA: TGCGCCAGCAGCCAAGATGGGACTAGCGGATTCTACGAGCAGTACTTC.

The chain couples TRBV7-3 to TRBJ1-1; D not certain. Looked up from germline, CDR1 is SGHTA and CDR2 is FQGTGA. The CDR3 is 15 amino acids. With 2 bases removed from V and 0 bases from J, the gap between germline ends came to 10 bases. CDR3 coding DNA: TGTGCCAGCAGCTTACTACGTATCATGAACACTGAAGCTTTCTTT. Translating it yields CASSLLRIMNTEAFF.

The CDR3: CAISRGGETQYF. The CDR3 DNA is TGTGCCATCTCAAGAGGGGGGGAGACCCAGTACTTC. This chain connects TRBV10-3 to TRBJ2-5; possibly TRBD1 or TRBD2 for D (6 bases each). V was pared by 8 bases and J by 5 bases, with 12 bases between. CDR3 size: 12 residues. Germline CDR1 and CDR2: ENHRY and SYGVKD.